These 21 T cell receptor beta chains came from one sample sequenced in a study of T cells in Graves' hyperthyroidism and ophthalmopathy. Amplification targeted TCR beta CDR3 regions from RNA transcripts. Initially, a first-round RT-PCR of the TCR CDR3 employed the HTBI primer set. TCRdb reprocessed the multiplex PCR reads via MiXCR and lists one record per CDR3 protein. The sample contains nearly 600,000 distinct CDR3 sequences, 14% of which appear only once. The sample comprised blood. These receptors were collected from a woman younger than 30 with Graves' ophthalmopathy.

This chain links TRBV9 with TRBJ2-4; 11 bases fit TRBD2. The germline V gene has CDR1 SGDLS and CDR2 YYNGEE. This CDR3 is built from 16 residues. V lost 4 bases and J lost 2; bases outside the gene matches: 5. In DNA form, the CDR3 reads TGTGCCAGCAGCCCCAGACTAGCGGGGTCCAAAAACATTCAGTACTTC. Amino acid sequence: CASSPRLAGSKNIQYF.

This clonotype has at least ten counts. The chain employs TRBV6-1 and TRBJ2-2, with 15 bases lining up with TRBD2. Germline V gene sequence: CDR1 MNHNS, CDR2 SASEGT. Unmatched junction bases numbered 6, after V lost 6 bases and J lost 1 base. This CDR3 has 18 residues. CDR3 protein: CASSGTSGRQWNTGELFF. The CDR3 DNA sequence: TGTGCCAGCAGCGGGACTAGCGGGAGGCAGTGGAACACCGGGGAGCTGTTTTTT.

The chain couples TRBV5-4 to TRBJ2-1; a possible D gene is TRBD2 (5 bases). In germline, CDR1 is SGHNT, CDR2 YYREEE (reference sequence). The CDR3 is 15 amino acids. The V gene lost 4 bases and the J gene lost 2 bases, with 13 bases spanning the gap. CDR3 sequence: CASSPTRGPYNEQFF. In DNA, the CDR3 is TGTGCCAGCAGCCCGACGCGCGGGCCCTACAATGAGCAGTTCTTC.

This clonotype was seen ten or more times. The rearrangement joins TRBV6-2 or TRBV6-3 to TRBJ2-1, with 8 bases aligning to TRBD2. In germline, CDR1 is MNHEY, CDR2 SVGEGT. This CDR3 is 18 amino acids long. V dropped 5 bases and J dropped 9; count of bases not matched to a gene: 21. Here the CDR3 reads CASSGPGLGGSFSGEQFF. CDR3 coding DNA: TGTGCCAGCAGTGGACCGGGACTAGGGGGTAGCTTTTCGGGTGAGCAGTTCTTC.

As for this clonotype: A read error may explain this, as a much larger clone is one base away. The chain links TRBV7-8 to TRBJ1-1; unclear D gene. In germline, CDR1 is SGHVS, CDR2 FQNEAQ. This CDR3 is 12 amino acids long. In DNA form, the CDR3 reads TGTGCCAGCCTTCAAAAAAACACTGGAGCTTTCTTT. Its translation: CASLQKNTGAFF.

This clonotype was seen more than once but under ten times. This chain's CDR3 is CASSIGVKNTEAFF. The CDR3 DNA follows: TGTGCCAGTAGTATTGGGGTGAAGAACACTGAAGCTTTCTTT. The rearrangement uses TRBV19 and TRBJ1-1, with no clear D. The CDR3 sequence is 14 residues long. Germline CDR1 LNHDA, CDR2 SQIVND (reference sequence). V lost 3 bases and J 1 base, leaving 9 bases between the germline ends.

This clonotype was seen at least ten times. This chain uses TRBV20-1 with TRBJ2-5; TRBD2 matches at 9 bases. The trim removed 3 bases at V and 5 bases at J, leaving 7 bases unmatched. From germline, CDR1 is DFQATT and CDR2 SNEGSKA (reference sequence). The CDR3 is made up of 14 amino acids. CDR3 region: CSASRAGGTETQYF. CDR3 DNA: TGCAGTGCTAGTCGAGCGGGAGGAACGGAGACCCAGTACTTC.

At least ten counts were recorded for this clonotype. J is TRBJ2-3 and V is TRBV4-3; D unclear. Germline lookup yields CDR1 LGHNA and CDR2 YSLEER. V shed 6 bases and J shed 4 bases, with 14 bases lying between them. This CDR3 has 14 residues. The CDR3 nucleotides read TGCGCCAGCAGGGAAGTGGAAATGGCAGATACGCAGTATTTT. Protein: CASREVEMADTQYF.

The sample holds a few counts of this clonotype. The chain couples TRBV7-3 to TRBJ1-2; no firm D call. The V end lost 9 bases, the J end lost 4 bases, and 18 bases lay between the germline ends. From germline, CDR1 is SGHTA and CDR2 FQGTGA. The length of the CDR3 is 14 residues. DNA for the CDR3: TGTGCCAGTAGTATTTCGGGCGCCGGCTATGGCTACACCTTC. Translating it yields CASSISGAGYGYTF.

The V gene is TRBV19, the J gene TRBJ2-1; 7 bases agree with TRBD1. Germline V CDR1 and CDR2: LNHDA, SQIVND (reference sequence). J was trimmed by 8 bases and V by 5 bases; bases with no gene match: 12. The length of the CDR3 is 15 residues. CDR3: CASSSRQGAWYEQFF. CDR3 coding DNA: TGTGCCAGTAGTTCACGACAGGGTGCTTGGTATGAGCAGTTCTTC.

The table lists this clonotype with many counts. The J gene is TRBJ2-7, the V gene TRBV27; 8 bases agree with TRBD2. The CDR3 contains 18 residues. The V gene's germline CDR1 is MNHEY and CDR2 SMNVEV (reference sequence). V shed 5 bases, J shed 3 bases, and the junction held 18 bases outside the gene matches. As DNA, the CDR3 is TGTGCCAGCAGTGGTCAGGGAAAGGAAGCGGGAGCAGACTACGAGCAGTACTTC. Protein: CASSGQGKEAGADYEQYF.

To note about this clonotype: Possible read error: a much larger clone is one base away. V gene TRBV13 combines with J gene TRBJ2-1; D assignment may be TRBD1 or TRBD2 (5 bases each). Gene TRBJ2-7 matches the end of the DNA better, so the J call may be wrong. Germline values: CDR1 PRHDT, CDR2 FYEKMQ (reference sequence). The CDR3 runs to 15 residues. The CDR3 region has the DNA TGTGCCAGCAGCTTGGGGGATCGTACCTACAATGAGCAGTACTTC. Protein sequence: CASSLGDRTYNEQYF.

Regarding this clonotype: Given a much more abundant clone one base away, this may be a read error. V gene TRBV28 combines with J gene TRBJ2-3; 7 bases match TRBD2. The CDR3 extends over 12 amino acids. Germline V CDR1 and CDR2: MDHEN, SYDVKM. DNA for the CDR3: TGTACCAGCGGGGATCGCGTAGATACGCAGTATTTT. Amino acids: CTSGDRVDTQYF.

V and J are TRBV4-3 and TRBJ1-1; maybe TRBD1 (5 bases). The germline gives CDR1 LGHNA, CDR2 YSLEER. Trimming shortened V by 0 bases and J by 0 bases, and 20 bases separated the two germline ends. The length of the CDR3 is 19 residues. The CDR3 DNA sequence: TGCGCCAGCAGCCAAGACCTAACGCTGGGGACGTCGGTGAACACTGAAGCTTTCTTT. As protein: CASSQDLTLGTSVNTEAFF.

V and J are TRBV6-1 and TRBJ2-4; D ambiguous. The CDR3 covers 15 residues. CDR1 and CDR2 from the germline V gene are MNHNS and SASEGT. Trimming shortened V by 1 base and J by 0 bases, and 7 bases separated the two germline ends. The CDR3 coding sequence is TGTGCCAGCAGTGAAGGGGGTATAGCCAAAAACATTCAGTACTTC. As protein: CASSEGGIAKNIQYF.

In this sample, this clonotype turned up many times. The CDR3 bases are TGTGCCAGCAGTGGTCCGTTTAAGCTAGCGGGAGGGCCTGCGCAGTTCTTC. This gives the protein CASSGPFKLAGGPAQFF. The V gene is TRBV2, the J gene TRBJ2-1, with 12 bases aligning to TRBD2. Germline V gene sequence: CDR1 SNHLY, CDR2 FYNNEI. This CDR3 has 17 residues. The J segment lost 12 bases and the V segment lost 4 bases, leaving 16 bases of the junction unmatched.

This clonotype has at least ten counts. The J gene is TRBJ2-5, the V gene TRBV6-1; the match to TRBD1 covers 7 bases. Trimming cost V 5 bases and J 4 bases; bases outside gene matches: 7. This CDR3 region has 14 residues. The V gene's germline CDR1 is MNHNS and CDR2 SASEGT. The CDR3 DNA is TGTGCCAGCAGTTACGACAGGGTAGGAGAGACCCAGTACTTC. Translated, it gives CASSYDRVGETQYF.

The rearrangement joins TRBV20-1 to TRBJ2-7; 9 bases agree with TRBD2. J lost 0 bases, V lost 6 bases, and 6 bases had no gene match. The CDR3 contains 14 residues. Looked up from germline, CDR1 is DFQATT and CDR2 is SNEGSKA (reference sequence). CDR3 protein: CSAMNSGSSYEQYF. The CDR3 bases are TGCAGTGCGATGAATAGCGGGAGCTCCTACGAGCAGTACTTC.

This clonotype was observed a handful of times. This chain connects TRBV2 to TRBJ2-1, with D perhaps TRBD2 (5 bases). The germline V gene encodes CDR1 SNHLY and CDR2 FYNNEI. This CDR3 contains 17 residues. Trimming stripped 7 bases from V and 4 bases from J, with 23 bases between. CDR3 sequence: CASNSGLAGDFYNEQFF. The CDR3 region has the DNA TGTGCCAGCAACTCGGGCCTTGCGGGTGACTTTTACAATGAGCAGTTCTTC.

This clonotype came up a few times. This rearrangement joins TRBV5-1 to TRBJ2-1, with 7 bases that match TRBD2. The V gene's germline CDR1 is SGHRS and CDR2 YFSETQ. This CDR3 is built from 16 residues. The V and J ends lost 0 bases and 7 bases, in that order; junction bases with no gene match: 10. The CDR3 sequence: CASSLVGGGLWNEQFF. For the CDR3, the DNA is TGCGCCAGCAGCTTGGTTGGGGGAGGGCTTTGGAATGAGCAGTTCTTC.

This clonotype showed up just a few times. The V call is TRBV5-1, the J call TRBJ2-1; 11 bases agree with TRBD2. The germline V gene encodes CDR1 SGHRS and CDR2 YFSETQ. This CDR3 has 16 residues. The V and J ends lost 0 bases and 4 bases, in that order; junction bases with no gene match: 3. The CDR3 loop is CASSLGTSGLYNEQFF. Here the CDR3 DNA reads TGCGCCAGCAGCTTGGGGACTAGCGGGTTGTACAATGAGCAGTTCTTC. The whole variable domain, filled in from reference TRBV5-1 and TRBJ2-1, reads KAGVTQTPRYLIKTRGQQVTLSCSPISGHRSVSWYQQTPGQGLQFLFEYFSETQRNKGNFPGRFSGRQFSNSRSEMNVSTLELGDSALYLCASSLGTSGLYNEQFFGPGTRLTVL.